The 6 T cell receptor beta chains listed next were all sequenced from one sample in a study of CXCR3-negative and CXCR3-positive naive CD8 T cells. Via 5' RACE with UMI labels, TRB cDNA libraries were prepared. Using the 5' RACE reads, TCRdb records one entry per CDR3 protein without DNA. This repertoire includes 45,000 to 65,000 distinct CDR3 sequences. Sequencing input: naive CXCR3- CD8+ T cells from blood. The subset denotes: CD45RO-CCR7+CD27+CD95- naive CD8+ T cells lacking CXCR3 (TNR3-). These receptor sequences come from a human donor in good health. Some clones in this sample may be carry-over from other donors' samples.

The rearrangement joins TRBV20-1 to TRBJ2-7; the TCRdb D gene call, TRBD2, has no DNA to confirm it. Germline V gene lookup returns CDR1 DFQATT and CDR2 SNEGSKA (reference sequence). CDR3 length: 15 residues. CDR3 sequence reads: CSAGALAGGPYEQYF.

The chain has TRBV28 and TRBJ1-2. The CDR3 has 15 residues. Germline loops: CDR1 MDHEN, CDR2 SYDVKM. The CDR3: CASKGSRLGNYGYTF.

This sequence joins TRBV28 and TRBJ1-1; without DNA, the TCRdb call of TRBD1 cannot be checked. Germline assignment: CDR1 MDHEN and CDR2 SYDVKM. This CDR3 is built from 12 residues. The CDR3 spells CASRQGSLEAFF.

This sequence joins TRBV30 and TRBJ1-2; the D gene TCRdb calls, TRBD1, cannot be checked with no DNA. Germline V CDR1 and CDR2: GTSNPN, SVGIG (reference sequence). This CDR3 is 14 amino acids long. CDR3 sequence reads: CAWSPGQGRYGYTF.

The chain employs TRBV7-8 and TRBJ1-1. There are 13 residues in the CDR3. Per the germline V gene, CDR1 is SGHVS and CDR2 is FQNEAQ. The CDR3 loop reads CASSAGLNTEAFF.

The gene calls are TRBV4-1 and TRBJ1-5; TCRdb picks TRBD1, but there is no DNA to check that call. There are 17 residues in the CDR3. In germline, CDR1 is MGHRA, CDR2 YSYEKL. The CDR3 loop is CASSQTAVPGSNQPQHF.